The T cell receptor beta chain described here comes from a study of response to subunit inactivated influenza vaccine. This clonotype has only a few counts. The CDR3 runs 14 residues. The germline V gene encodes CDR1 MDHEN and CDR2 SYDVKM. Trimming stripped 2 bases from V and 8 bases from J, with 15 bases between. TCRdb independently ran MiXCR on the RT-PCR reads; one entry per CDR3 protein. Counted here are just under 550,000 distinct CDR3 sequences, around 21% occurring once; the ten biggest clones make up 2.8%. These sequences were also reported in another study, on T cells expressing NK-cell markers. That study reports: UMIs accompanied the 5'RACE template switching by which TCR beta cDNA was made. Dominant NKG2C+ clonotypes in roughly 6 donors made up roughly 1.0-7.0% of CD8+ T cells. Where a handful of donors were concerned, these clonotypes also led the CD3+CD56-NKG2C+ fraction.

Source: CD4+ T cells sorted from PBMCs, taken approximately 12 days after vaccination. J is TRBJ1-2 and V is TRBV28; D uncertain. The receptor's source is a man in his fifties or sixties who received an inactivated influenza vaccine. Here the CDR3 DNA reads TGTGCCAGCAGTTTAAGGTCGGGGAGGAGGGGCTACACCTTC. It yields the protein CASSLRSGRRGYTF.